The T cell receptor beta chain described here comes from a study of CD8 T cells in ankylosing spondylitis. Study-level findings and limits: Roughly eight highly homologous variants made up a TCR beta motif that seemed to typify ankylosing spondylitis blood. Matched synovial fluid from ankylosing spondylitis patients was reported to be enriched for disease-linked clones. There were earlier reports of some motif variants in reactive arthritis synovial fluid and blood.

The CDR3 spans 13 residues. Between the trimmed V and J ends, which lost 0 bases and 11 bases, there was a span of 13 bases. Germline V gene data show CDR1 as SGHAT and CDR2 as FQDESV (reference sequence). With molecular barcodes, quantitative 5'-RACE was used to make the TCR beta libraries. TCRdb used MiXCR to reprocess the 5' RACE reads, holding one entry per CDR3 protein. The data contain roughly 400,000 distinct CDR3 sequences, 20% to 25% of them singletons. Notes on this clonotype: What it recognizes is unknown.

V gene TRBV11-1 combines with J gene TRBJ1-1; tentatively, D is TRBD1 (5 bases). Input material: blood, either unsorted or a sorted T cell fraction (not recorded which). This TCR derives from a male donor with ankylosing spondylitis. CDR3 sequence (DNA): TGTGCCAGCAGCTTAGCAGGGGACCCTTTGGCTTTCTTT. Translating gives CASSLAGDPLAFF. Filled out from reference TRBV11-1 and TRBJ1-1, the complete variable domain reads EAEVAQSPRYKITEKSQAVAFWCDPISGHATLYWYRQILGQGPELLVQFQDESVVDDSQLPKDRFSAERLKGVDSTLKIQPAELGDSAMYLCASSLAGDPLAFFGQGTRLTVV.